This TCR beta chain was sequenced for a study of blood T cell repertoires in COVID-19. The germline CDR1 and CDR2 sequences are LGHDT and YNNKEL (reference sequence). CDR3 length: 15 amino acids. V was trimmed by 4 bases and J by 0 bases, leaving 13 bases between them. Some clones are missing from TCRdb's copy, which holds only in-frame ones; the method was immunoSEQ multiplex PCR. The profile covers about 130,000 clones, with roughly three quarters appearing a single time and 1.9% taken by the ten largest. The receptor was derived from an older woman with acute or convalescent COVID-19. Material for sequencing was peripheral blood. J is TRBJ2-7 and V is TRBV3-1 (or the pseudogene TRBV3-2), with D perhaps TRBD2 (5 bases). The CDR3 region is CASSRGSASSYEQYF. The CDR3 region has the DNA TGTGCCAGCAGCCGGGGTAGCGCCAGCTCCTACGAGCAGTACTTC.